The present T cell receptor (beta chain) was sequenced within a study of T cell responses to AZD1222 COVID-19 vaccine. TCRdb keeps only in-frame clones here, not all; method: immunoSEQ multiplex PCR. Among 200,000 to 250,000 clones listed, about 93% were seen once. This clone was seen a single time. The target antigen is unknown. The CDR3 totals 13 residues. V was clipped by 4 bases and J by 4 bases, with 10 bases between them. Germline V gene sequence: CDR1 SGHTA, CDR2 FQGNSA. Study-wide findings and caveats: Mostly white British, mostly female donors; authors suggested clonal diversity may be underestimated. All repertoire sampling was performed exclusively after the peak T cell response.

The sample consisted of peripheral blood, taken on day 0 of MenACWY control vaccination. The J gene is TRBJ1-1, the V gene TRBV7-2; D is unresolved. The origin of this receptor is an adult in good health. The DNA for the CDR3 is TGTGCCAGCAGCTATCTAAGGGCCACTGAAGCTTTCTTT. Translating it yields CASSYLRATEAFF.